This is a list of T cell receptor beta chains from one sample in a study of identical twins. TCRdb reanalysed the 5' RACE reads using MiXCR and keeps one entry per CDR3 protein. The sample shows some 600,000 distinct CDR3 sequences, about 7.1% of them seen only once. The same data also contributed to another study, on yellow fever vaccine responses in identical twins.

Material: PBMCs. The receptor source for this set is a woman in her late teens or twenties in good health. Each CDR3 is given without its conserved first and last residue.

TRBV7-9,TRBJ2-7,ASSTIDRGRTYEQY
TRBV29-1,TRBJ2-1,SVDPASGRLDEQF
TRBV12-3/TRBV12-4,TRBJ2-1,ASSLGTREVYEQF
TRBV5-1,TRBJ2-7,ASSYTSGTSYEQY
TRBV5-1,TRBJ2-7,ASSSGTGRDEQY
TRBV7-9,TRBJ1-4,ASSFISKQDEKLF
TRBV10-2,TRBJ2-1,ASSAGTSGRGEQF
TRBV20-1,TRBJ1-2,SAKDINYGYT
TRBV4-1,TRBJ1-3,ASSQDQAGYGNTIY
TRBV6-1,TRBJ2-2,ASRDLKTGELF
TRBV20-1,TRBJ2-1,SAGQDTSYNEQF
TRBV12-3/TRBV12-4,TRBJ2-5,ASSPQRGETQY
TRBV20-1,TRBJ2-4,SASPGLAGGPQY
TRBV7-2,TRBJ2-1,ASSPRLAGEYNEQF
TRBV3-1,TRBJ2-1,ASSQDGSGQGYNEQF
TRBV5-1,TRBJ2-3,ASNNGPGSTDTQY
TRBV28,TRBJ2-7,ASSLYGTGIDEQY
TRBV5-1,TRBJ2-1,SSSSGHTGTSDEQF
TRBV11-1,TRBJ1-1,ASSSNPGGEGGLNTEAF
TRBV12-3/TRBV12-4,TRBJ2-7,ASIAGDSDYEQY
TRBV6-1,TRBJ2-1,ASLVLAGGYNEQF
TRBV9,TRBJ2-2,ASSVEGLAGPTANTGELF
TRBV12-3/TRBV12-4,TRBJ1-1,ASSSPTENTEAF
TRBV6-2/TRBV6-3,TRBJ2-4,ASSYLPSAAKNIQY
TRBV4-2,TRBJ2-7,ASSPNSGAGWEQY
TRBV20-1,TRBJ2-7,SATGTGPYEQY
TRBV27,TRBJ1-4,ASSSLTGAANEKLF
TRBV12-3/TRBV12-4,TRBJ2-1,ASSQLGLANQF
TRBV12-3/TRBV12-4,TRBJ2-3,ASSRPGLAGMRDTQY
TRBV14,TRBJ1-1,ASSHPRTGKNTEAF
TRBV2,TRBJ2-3,ASNGRGTDTQY
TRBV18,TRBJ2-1,ASSHGPGLNYEQF
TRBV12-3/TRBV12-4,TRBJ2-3,ASSLARRWGDTQY
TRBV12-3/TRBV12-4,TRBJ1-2,ASSRTGPYGYT
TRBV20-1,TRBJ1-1,SARETGAPRATEAF
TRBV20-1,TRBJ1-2,SARPWGSNYGYT
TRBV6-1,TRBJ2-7,ASRPSGLAGAEQY
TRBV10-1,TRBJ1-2,ASSATGGLGYT
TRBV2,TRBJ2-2,ASSGPGEAGELF
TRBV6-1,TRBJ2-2,ASMENRGNTGELF
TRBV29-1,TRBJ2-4,SGSVAREVQY
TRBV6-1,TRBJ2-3,ASSRQGLTDTQY
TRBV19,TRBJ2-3,ASSTGGGTDTQY
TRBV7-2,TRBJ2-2,ASSLLGVAGELF
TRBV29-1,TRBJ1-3,SVGTGLGNTIY
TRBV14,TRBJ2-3,ASSQVQNTDTQY
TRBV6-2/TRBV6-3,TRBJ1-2,ASGRVGYT
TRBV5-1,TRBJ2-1,ASSLGDRDVDEQF
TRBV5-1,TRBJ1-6,ASSQDGRDSPLH
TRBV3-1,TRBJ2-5,ASSQGPPGTQY
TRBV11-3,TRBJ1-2,ASSLANYYGYT
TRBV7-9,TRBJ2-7,ASSSSTGKSYEQY
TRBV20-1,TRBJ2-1,SASMSSSYNEQF
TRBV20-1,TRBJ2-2,SAREVSGVNTGELF
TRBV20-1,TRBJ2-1,SAAYHRGSNEQF
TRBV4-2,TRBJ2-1,ASSQDIGTSGANEQF
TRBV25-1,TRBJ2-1,ASSESRTSGGNNEQF